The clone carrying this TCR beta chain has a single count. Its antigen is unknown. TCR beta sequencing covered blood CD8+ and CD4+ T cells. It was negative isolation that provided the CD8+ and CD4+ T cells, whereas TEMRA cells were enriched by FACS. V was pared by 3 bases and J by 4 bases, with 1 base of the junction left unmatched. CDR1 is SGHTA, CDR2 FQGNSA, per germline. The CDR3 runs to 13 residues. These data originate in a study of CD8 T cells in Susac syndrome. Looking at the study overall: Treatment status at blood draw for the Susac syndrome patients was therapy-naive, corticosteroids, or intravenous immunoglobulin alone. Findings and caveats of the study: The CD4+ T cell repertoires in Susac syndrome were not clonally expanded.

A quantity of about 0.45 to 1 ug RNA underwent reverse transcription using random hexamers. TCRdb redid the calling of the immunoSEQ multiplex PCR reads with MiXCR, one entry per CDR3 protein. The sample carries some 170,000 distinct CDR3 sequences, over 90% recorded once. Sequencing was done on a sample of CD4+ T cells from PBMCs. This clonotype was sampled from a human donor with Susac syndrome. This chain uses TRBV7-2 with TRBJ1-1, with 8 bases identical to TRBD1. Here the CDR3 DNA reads TGTGCCAGCAGCTTCAGGGGGCTCACTGAAGCTTTCTTT. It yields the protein CASSFRGLTEAFF.